The 32 T cell receptor beta chains in this list originate from one sample, sequenced in a study of vaccination and CD4 T cells after COVID-19. The study sequenced cultured CD4+ T cell DNA using the Oncomine TCR Beta short-read assay. TCRdb reanalysed the PCR reads using MiXCR and keeps one entry per CDR3 protein. The sample has over 10,000 distinct CDR3 sequences, less than 80% seen once. Antigens for these TCRs are unknown. Treatment in this sample: approximately nine-day PBMC culture with coronavirus spike peptide pools or control peptides (ViraFEST assay). The sample comprised CD4+ T cells from blood, cultured in vitro. The origin of the receptors is a human donor who had recovered from COVID-19.

A few counts support this clonotype. This chain links TRBV19 with TRBJ1-5; perhaps TRBD1 as D (5 bases). CDR1 is LNHDA and CDR2 is SQIVND in the germline V gene (reference sequence). Trimming removed 1 base at V and 7 bases at J, with 11 bases between. The CDR3 has 14 amino acids. The DNA of the CDR3 is TGTGCCAGTAGTATAGGGGGCAGGCACCAGCCCCAGCATTTT. Translated, it gives CASSIGGRHQPQHF.

The chain is built from TRBV20-1 and TRBJ2-2, with 8 bases lining up with TRBD2. The length of the CDR3 is 14 residues. V lost 3 bases, J lost 4 bases, and 4 bases stayed unmatched. Germline values: CDR1 DFQATT, CDR2 SNEGSKA (reference sequence). CDR3 DNA sequence: TGCAGTGCTAGGGCGGGAGGAACCACCGGGGAGCTGTTTTTT. Translation gives CSARAGGTTGELFF.

CDR3 nucleotide sequence: TGCGCCAGCAGCGATCAGGACCCAGATACGCAGTATTTT. Protein sequence: CASSDQDPDTQYF. This rearrangement joins TRBV5-1 to TRBJ2-3; D ambiguous. The V gene's germline CDR1 is SGHRS and CDR2 YFSETQ. V lost 4 bases and J lost 4, with 10 bases in between. This CDR3 is built from 13 residues.

This clonotype came up a few times. CDR3 loop: CSARPRGQPQHF. CDR3 nucleotide sequence: TGCAGTGCTAGACCCAGGGGTCAGCCCCAGCATTTT. This rearrangement joins TRBV20-1 to TRBJ1-5, with D possibly matching TRBD1 (6 bases). This CDR3 comprises 12 residues. Germline loops: CDR1 DFQATT, CDR2 SNEGSKA (reference sequence). V was pared by 2 bases and J by 6 bases, with 8 bases between.

This clonotype was observed a single time. The rearrangement uses TRBV7-9 and TRBJ2-3; no firm D call. CDR3 size: 11 residues. Between the trimmed V and J ends, which lost 5 bases and 2 bases, there was a span of 2 bases. Germline CDR1 reads SEHNR; CDR2 reads FQNEAQ (reference sequence). CDR3 loop: CASSDTDTQYF. The CDR3 nucleotides are TGTGCCAGCAGCGACACAGATACGCAGTATTTT.

This clonotype was observed once. The CDR3 nucleotides read TGTGCCATTGGAGGGGATCTGTACGAGCAGTACTTC. Protein sequence: CAIGGDLYEQYF. The rearrangement links TRBV6-1 to TRBJ2-7; TRBD2 is a possible D gene (6 bases). Trimming removed 10 bases from V and 4 bases from J, with 14 bases in between. This CDR3 spans 12 amino acids. Germline CDR1 is MNHNS and CDR2 is SASEGT.

Only a few counts were recorded for this clonotype. The chain joins TRBV7-3 to TRBJ2-2; 10 nucleotides agree with TRBD2. CDR1 and CDR2 (germline): SGHTA, FQGTGA. J lost 5 bases, V lost 0 bases, and 15 bases had no gene match. The CDR3 totals 20 residues. CDR3 in amino acids: CASSLTPGRSSGSQTGELFF. The CDR3 bases are TGTGCCAGCAGCTTAACTCCTGGGCGGTCTAGCGGGAGTCAAACCGGGGAGCTGTTTTTT.

The chain employs TRBV6-5 and TRBJ2-2; D could derive from TRBD1 or TRBD2 (6 bases each). V was clipped by 0 bases and J by 2 bases, with 28 bases between them. Germline-derived CDR1 and CDR2 are MNHEY and SVGAGI. There are 22 residues in the CDR3. The chain's CDR3 is CASSYSKGNRVGLASNTGELFF. The DNA for the CDR3 is TGTGCCAGCAGTTACTCGAAAGGAAACAGGGTCGGGCTAGCGAGTAACACCGGGGAGCTGTTTTTT.

CDR3 coding DNA: TGTGCCAGTAGTTCTCCGGGACAGGGAACTAACACTGAAGCTTTCTTT. The encoded protein is CASSSPGQGTNTEAFF. The chain recombines TRBV19 with TRBJ1-1, with 9 nucleotides matching TRBD1. Germline lookup yields CDR1 LNHDA and CDR2 SQIVND (reference sequence). The trim removed 5 bases at V and 2 bases at J, leaving 9 bases unmatched. The CDR3 loop spans 16 amino acids.

V and J are TRBV21-1 and TRBJ2-3; the table's D call of TRBD2 was not tested on the DNA. TRBV21-1 corresponds to a pseudogene. This CDR3 has 18 amino acids. The CDR3 spells CASSKVRFTSGPTDTQYF. CDR3 in DNA: TGTGCCAGCAGCAAAGTCCGATTTACTAGCGGGCCCACAGATACGCAGTATTTT.

V and J are TRBV27 and TRBJ2-7; D possibly corresponds to TRBD1 (6 bases). The CDR3 is 14 residues long. Trimming left V 6 bases short and J 0 bases short, with 12 bases between. CDR1 and CDR2 (germline): MNHEY, SMNVEV (reference sequence). The DNA of the CDR3 is TGTGCCAGCAGCCGGGCAGGGGACTCCTACGAGCAGTACTTC. It encodes CASSRAGDSYEQYF.

The J gene is TRBJ2-2, the V gene TRBV7-3; 13 bases align to TRBD2. Germline CDR1 SGHTA, CDR2 FQGTGA. The CDR3 totals 17 residues. V was clipped by 5 bases and J by 8 bases; unmatched bases: 11. In DNA form, the CDR3 reads TGTGCCAGCAGCCCCCCGCAGGGACTAGCGGGATCTGGGGAGCTGTTTTTT. Protein: CASSPPQGLAGSGELFF.

The chain joins TRBV24-1 to TRBJ2-2; 10 bases fit TRBD2. The V gene end was trimmed by 9 bases and the J gene end by 5 bases; junction bases not matched to a gene: 5. Germline V gene sequence: CDR1 KGHDR, CDR2 SFDVKD. There are 14 residues in the CDR3. CDR3 region: CATGPSGSTGELFF. CDR3 DNA sequence: TGTGCCACCGGGCCTAGCGGGAGTACCGGGGAGCTGTTTTTT.

The V call is TRBV6-1, the J call TRBJ1-5; no clear D gene. The CDR3 is 15 amino acids. Germline loops: CDR1 MNHNS, CDR2 SASEGT. Trimming cost V 4 bases and J 2 bases, with 12 bases left between them. The CDR3 DNA is TGTGCCAGCAGTGTCGTGGGCGGGGGCAATCAGCCCCAGCATTTT. Translated, it gives CASSVVGGGNQPQHF.

The chain combines TRBV30 with TRBJ2-3, with TRBD2 identical over 8 bases. This CDR3 is 14 amino acids long. Germline V gene data show CDR1 as GTSNPN and CDR2 as SVGIG (reference sequence). Trimming at V came to 5 bases and at J to 3 bases, leaving 7 bases not matched to a gene. The CDR3 DNA sequence: TGTGCCTGGGTCGGGGGGGAGTGGACAGATACGCAGTATTTT. Translating gives CAWVGGEWTDTQYF.

This chain joins TRBV29-1 and TRBJ2-3, with D perhaps TRBD1 (7 bases). This CDR3 has 15 residues. V gave up 7 bases and J gave up 5 bases, with 22 bases separating them. Germline lookup yields CDR1 SQVTM and CDR2 ANQGSEA. The CDR3 DNA reads as TGCAGCGCATCGATGGCCAGGGGGAGGATAGATACGCAGTATTTT. Translation: CSASMARGRIDTQYF.

The chain links TRBV21-1 to TRBJ2-7; the table assigns TRBD2, which was not confirmed against the DNA. TRBV21-1 is labeled a pseudogene. This CDR3 has 16 amino acids. CDR3 residues: CASSKYRLAGGYEQYF. The DNA for the CDR3 is TGTGCCAGCAGCAAATATCGGCTAGCGGGTGGCTACGAGCAGTACTTC.

In this sample, this clonotype turned up a few times. The chain uses TRBV20-1 and TRBJ1-1; the D gene is possibly TRBD1 (5 bases). Germline CDR1 DFQATT, CDR2 SNEGSKA (reference sequence). Trimming left V 5 bases short and J 4 bases short, with 11 bases between. This CDR3 region has 12 residues. This chain's CDR3 is CSAGGGVTEAFF. For the CDR3, the DNA is TGCAGTGCTGGTGGGGGTGTCACTGAAGCTTTCTTT.

This rearrangement joins TRBV20-1 to TRBJ1-6, with 7 bases identical to TRBD1. Per the germline V gene, CDR1 is DFQATT and CDR2 is SNEGSKA (reference sequence). The trim removed 3 bases at V and 5 bases at J, leaving 1 base unmatched. CDR3 length: 13 residues. CDR3 DNA: TGCAGTGCTAGGACAGGGAATAATTCACCCCTCCACTTT. Translated: CSARTGNNSPLHF.

The genes are TRBV25-1 and TRBJ2-2; 9 bases agree with TRBD2. The CDR3 spans 14 residues. Germline trimming cut 4 bases from V and 3 bases from J; bases unmatched to any gene: 0. Germline lookup yields CDR1 MGHDK and CDR2 SYGVNS. CDR3 loop: CASSGTSDTGELFF. CDR3 nucleotide sequence: TGTGCCAGCAGTGGGACTAGCGACACCGGGGAGCTGTTTTTT.

The rearrangement uses TRBV7-9 and TRBJ2-3, with 9 nucleotides matching TRBD2. Germline lookup yields CDR1 SEHNR and CDR2 FQNEAQ (reference sequence). The CDR3 sequence is 14 residues long. V gave up 8 bases and J gave up 3 bases; unmatched junction bases: 6. As DNA, the CDR3 is TGTGCCAGCTCGGTAGCGGGAGTGACAGATACGCAGTATTTT. It is translated as CASSVAGVTDTQYF. Full variable domain (remainder filled in from reference TRBV7-9 and TRBJ2-3): DTGVSQNPRHKITKRGQNVTFRCDPISEHNRLYWYRQTLGQGPEFLTYFQNEAQLEKSRLLSDRFSAERPKGSFSTLEIQRTEQGDSAMYLCASSVAGVTDTQYFGPGTRLTVL.

The chain joins TRBV29-1 to TRBJ2-5; no reliable D call. V lost 4 bases, J lost 1 base, and 10 bases lay in between. CDR1 SQVTM and CDR2 ANQGSEA come from the germline V gene. This CDR3 is 13 amino acids long. CDR3 bases: TGCAGCGTTGGAGTAGACATCCAAGAGACCCAGTACTTC. It translates to CSVGVDIQETQYF.

This clonotype has more than one count but fewer than ten. The chain recombines TRBV18 with TRBJ1-1; D is unresolved. V gave up 0 bases and J gave up 3 bases, with 5 bases separating them. Germline V gene data show CDR1 as KGHSH and CDR2 as LQKENI. The CDR3 has 13 residues. The CDR3 loop is CASSPPGDTEAFF. CDR3 sequence (DNA): TGTGCCAGCTCACCACCCGGTGACACTGAAGCTTTCTTT.

The V call is TRBV7-3, the J call TRBJ1-1; possible D gene TRBD1, 5 bases. This CDR3 comprises 13 residues. Germline CDR1 reads SGHTA; CDR2 reads FQGTGA. V gave up 3 bases and J gave up 6 bases, with 11 bases separating them. The CDR3 DNA reads as TGTGCCAGCAGCTTGAACCAGGGCGCTGAAGCTTTCTTT. Translation: CASSLNQGAEAFF.

V gene TRBV7-9 combines with J gene TRBJ1-6; D uncertain. CDR1 and CDR2 (germline): SEHNR, FQNEAQ (reference sequence). This CDR3 region has 16 residues. Trimming left V 2 bases short and J 7 bases short, with 15 bases between. CDR3 nucleotide sequence: TGTGCCAGCAGCTTATACGGGCGGGCGGACAATTCACCCCTCCACTTT. Its protein is CASSLYGRADNSPLHF.

This clonotype was detected a few times. As DNA, the CDR3 is TGTGCCAGCAGTTTCCTACAGGGGGCAGGTGGTTCACCCCTCCACTTT. Protein product: CASSFLQGAGGSPLHF. J is TRBJ1-6 and V is TRBV27, with 9 bases identical to TRBD1. Germline V lookup: CDR1 MNHEY, CDR2 SMNVEV (reference sequence). This CDR3 has 16 residues. Trimming took 3 bases from V and 9 from J; bases not matched to a gene: 9.

This clonotype was seen a handful of times. The chain couples TRBV19 to TRBJ1-6, with D maybe TRBD1 (5 bases). Germline V CDR1 and CDR2: LNHDA, SQIVND (reference sequence). This CDR3 comprises 12 residues. V was cut by 0 bases and J by 17 bases, with 11 bases left in between. The DNA of the CDR3 is TGTGCCAGTAGTATAGAGGGGCGCGCCTTCCACTTT. Residues: CASSIEGRAFHF.

Only a few counts were recorded for this clonotype. The V gene is TRBV15, the J gene TRBJ1-5; D unresolved. V gave up 0 bases and J gave up 5 bases, with 8 bases separating them. Germline V gene lookup returns CDR1 LNHNV and CDR2 YYDKDF (reference sequence). There are 14 residues in the CDR3. The CDR3 loop is CATSRDRRDQPQHF. CDR3 sequence (DNA): TGTGCCACCAGCAGAGATCGGAGGGATCAGCCCCAGCATTTT.

The V and J genes are TRBV6-1 and TRBJ2-5; TRBD2 matches 9 bases. The CDR3 extends over 14 amino acids. Germline V gene lookup returns CDR1 MNHNS and CDR2 SASEGT. The V and J ends lost 7 bases and 3 bases, in that order; junction bases with no gene match: 6. The DNA for the CDR3 is TGTGCCAGCACCAGAGCGGGGGGTAAAGAGACCCAGTACTTC. It specifies CASTRAGGKETQYF.

This chain connects TRBV19 to TRBJ1-2; 8 nucleotides align to TRBD1. Trimming removed 3 bases from V and 1 base from J; junction bases left unmatched: 10. The germline gives CDR1 LNHDA, CDR2 SQIVND (reference sequence). There are 17 residues in the CDR3. CDR3 DNA sequence: TGTGCCAGTAGTATGTCCCCCACAGGGGGGTATAACTATGGCTACACCTTC. This gives the protein CASSMSPTGGYNYGYTF.

The J gene is TRBJ1-4, the V gene TRBV5-1, with 9 bases fitting TRBD1. The CDR3 runs to 14 residues. V lost 5 bases, J lost 8 bases, and 7 bases stayed unmatched. CDR1 is SGHRS and CDR2 is YFSETQ in the germline V gene. This CDR3 is CASSIQGAREKLFF. Written as DNA, the CDR3 is TGCGCCAGCAGTATACAGGGGGCCCGGGAAAAACTGTTTTTT. The full variable domain, in which reference TRBV5-1 and TRBJ1-4 provide the parts outside the CDR3, is KAGVTQTPRYLIKTRGQQVTLSCSPISGHRSVSWYQQTPGQGLQFLFEYFSETQRNKGNFPGRFSGRQFSNSRSEMNVSTLELGDSALYLCASSIQGAREKLFFGSGTQLSVL.

This clonotype was seen more than once but under ten times. The genes are TRBV20-1 and TRBJ2-1; D is perhaps TRBD1 (6 bases). Trimming removed 6 bases from V and 0 bases from J, with 12 bases in between. Germline V gene data show CDR1 as DFQATT and CDR2 as SNEGSKA (reference sequence). The CDR3 spans 14 residues. CDR3 in amino acids: CSAQDRSSYNEQFF. The CDR3 DNA reads TGCAGTGCCCAAGACAGGAGCTCCTACAATGAGCAGTTCTTC.